Listed below are T cell receptor beta chains from one sample, sequenced in a study of blood T cell repertoires in COVID-19. Some clones are missing from TCRdb's copy, which holds only in-frame ones; the method was immunoSEQ multiplex PCR. Here the sample spans 200,000 to 250,000 clones, around 84% being singletons. The specimen was peripheral blood. The source is a man aged 45-65 years with active or convalescent COVID-19. Each CDR3 is given with its conserved first and last residue. D genes are given only for firm matches. Size is stated for part of the rows, as once, few or many counts, or as a class when the clone is expanded.

j_gene	v_gene	d_gene	abundance	CDR3nt	CDR3aa
TRBJ1-5	TRBV7-8	TRBD1	NA	TGTGCCAGCAGCTTAGGCCAGGGGGCTAAGCCCCAGCATTTT	CASSLGQGAKPQHF
TRBJ1-6	TRBV7-4	TRBD1	NA	TGTGCCAGCAGCTTATTGGCCGGGACAGGGTCCTCACCCCTCCACTTT	CASSLLAGTGSSPLHF
TRBJ2-2	TRBV10-3	TRBD1	NA	TGTGCCATCAGCCGGGACAGGAGCCTCCCCGGGGAGCTGTTTTTT	CAISRDRSLPGELFF
TRBJ2-2	TRBV2	TRBD2	NA	TGTGCCAGCAGTGGTAGCGGGGGGGTCTTCCCCGGGGAGCTGTTTTTT	CASSGSGGVFPGELFF
TRBJ2-5	TRBV7-3	NA	once	TGTGCCAGCAGCCTTGACAGCCAAGAGACCCAGTACTTC	CASSLDSQETQYF
TRBJ2-7	TRBV7-2	NA	once	TGTGCCAGCAGCTTAAGCGGCCCGCATAGCGAGCAGTACTTC	CASSLSGPHSEQYF
TRBJ1-2	TRBV28	TRBD1	NA	TGTGCCAGCAGTCCTGACAGGGGCTACTATGGCTACACCTTC	CASSPDRGYYGYTF
TRBJ2-2	TRBV19	NA	NA	TGTGCCAGTAATCGGAGGGAGGAAGAGAACACCGGGGAGCTGTTTTTT	CASNRREEENTGELFF
TRBJ2-3	TRBV24-1	NA	NA	TGTGCCACCAGTCCACAGGGGGGGAGAGATACGCAGTATTTT	CATSPQGGRDTQYF
TRBJ1-2	TRBV6-5	NA	NA	TGTGCCAGCAGTCCCGGTACCGCAGGGAACTATGGCTACACCTTC	CASSPGTAGNYGYTF
TRBJ2-5	TRBV4-2	TRBD2	NA	TGTGCCAGCAGCCAAAGGACTAGCGGGGGGCCAGAGACCCAGTACTTC	CASSQRTSGGPETQYF
TRBJ2-7	TRBV29-1	NA	NA	TGCAGCGTAGCAGGGGTGTCCTACGAGCAGTACTTC	CSVAGVSYEQYF
TRBJ1-1	TRBV19	NA	NA	TGTGCCAGTACGACACAGGGCTGGGGGACTGAAGCTTTCTTT	CASTTQGWGTEAFF
TRBJ1-1	TRBV5-6	NA	NA	TGTGCCAGCAGCTCTTTGGACAGACGGGAGAACACTGAAGCTTTCTTT	CASSSLDRRENTEAFF
TRBJ2-7	TRBV6-2/TRBV6-3	TRBD2	NA	TGTGCCAGCAGTTACTCTCGCGGGAGTAGGTACGAGCAGTACTTC	CASSYSRGSRYEQYF
TRBJ2-3	TRBV4-1	TRBD2	once	TGCGCCAGCAGCGTAGCGGGGCCTTTCACAGATACGCAGTATTTT	CASSVAGPFTDTQYF
TRBJ2-7	TRBV19	TRBD2	NA	TGTGCCAGTAGTATACTAGCGGGAACGACCCTAGACGAGCAGTACTTC	CASSILAGTTLDEQYF
TRBJ2-6	TRBV6-2/TRBV6-3	NA	NA	TGTGCCAGCAGCCGGGGGCTCACTGGGGCCAACGTCCTGACTTTC	CASSRGLTGANVLTF
TRBJ2-5	TRBV30	TRBD1	NA	TGTGCCTGGAGTGTCACAGGGGGCGAGGAGACCCAGTACTTC	CAWSVTGGEETQYF
TRBJ2-3	TRBV9	NA	NA	TGTGCCAGCAGCGAGCCGGGAACGCAGTATTTT	CASSEPGTQYF
TRBJ1-4	TRBV28	NA	NA	TGTGCCAGCAGTTGGCAGGGCGGTGAAAAACTGTTTTTT	CASSWQGGEKLFF
TRBJ2-5	TRBV3-1/TRBV3-2	TRBD1	NA	TGTGCCAGCAGCCAAGATCGCTGGGCAGGGGGAAACCAAGAGACCCAGTACTTC	CASSQDRWAGGNQETQYF
TRBJ1-2	TRBV9	NA	few	TGTGCCAGCAGCCCCTACGGGGAAGTTACCTTTGGCTATGGCTACACCTTC	CASSPYGEVTFGYGYTF
TRBJ2-7	TRBV6-2/TRBV6-3	TRBD2	NA	TGTGCCAGCAGTTACCCAAGTAGCGGGAGTAATTCCTACGAGCAGTACTTC	CASSYPSSGSNSYEQYF
TRBJ1-1	TRBV7-3	TRBD1	NA	TGTGCCAGCAGCCTAACAGGGGCTGGCACTGAAGCTTTCTTT	CASSLTGAGTEAFF
TRBJ1-6	TRBV6-1	NA	NA	TGTGCCAGCAGTCTCGCGGGGGAACATAATTCACCCCTCCACTTT	CASSLAGEHNSPLHF
TRBJ1-1	TRBV25-1	NA	few	TGTGCCAGCAGTGAATTCAGGGGAGCTGGCACTGAAGCTTTCTTT	CASSEFRGAGTEAFF
TRBJ1-2	TRBV5-6	TRBD1	NA	TGTGCCAGCAGCTCCCCCCCTGGACAGGGGCTTTTTGGCTACACCTTC	CASSSPPGQGLFGYTF
TRBJ1-2	TRBV6-1	NA	NA	TGTGCCAGCAGTGAAATTGGGACAACGAACTATGGCTACACCTTC	CASSEIGTTNYGYTF
TRBJ2-2	TRBV9	NA	NA	TGTGCCAGCAGCTACCGCGATTCGAACACCGGGGAGCTGTTTTTT	CASSYRDSNTGELFF
TRBJ1-1	TRBV5-4	TRBD1	NA	TGTGCCTCCCCAGGGGGCACGGGGACTGAAGCTTTCTTT	CASPGGTGTEAFF
TRBJ2-3	TRBV28	TRBD2	NA	TGTGCCAGCAGTCACGGACTAGCGGGCACAGATACGCAGTATTTT	CASSHGLAGTDTQYF
TRBJ1-6	TRBV5-4	TRBD1	NA	TGTGCCAGCGGACCGGGACAGGGATTACCACCCCTCCACTTT	CASGPGQGLPPLHF
TRBJ1-1	TRBV11-2	NA	NA	TGTGCCAGCAGCTCCCCCCGGGGAGGCACTGAAGCTTTCTTT	CASSSPRGGTEAFF
TRBJ1-1	TRBV6-2/TRBV6-3	NA	few	TGTGCCAGCAGTTGGGCAGGGGACAAAGCTTTCTTT	CASSWAGDKAFF
TRBJ2-1	TRBV5-1	NA	NA	TGCGCCAGCAGCTTGGCCAGGGCCAATGAGCAGTTCTTC	CASSLARANEQFF
TRBJ2-1	TRBV6-5	TRBD2	NA	TGTGCCAGCAGTCCGGGACTAGCAAATGAGCAGTTCTTC	CASSPGLANEQFF
TRBJ2-1	TRBV19	NA	NA	TGTGCCAGTAGTAACCTAGTGTCCTCCTACAATGAGCAGTTCTTC	CASSNLVSSYNEQFF
TRBJ2-7	TRBV7-6	NA	NA	TGTGCCAGCAGCTTAGAGGGTGGGTGGCAGGGGCCCTACGAGCAGTACTTC	CASSLEGGWQGPYEQYF
TRBJ2-2	TRBV4-3	NA	NA	TGCGCCAGCAGCCAAGAGGAACTAAGGCCGCTGAACACCGGGGAGCTGTTTTTT	CASSQEELRPLNTGELFF
TRBJ1-3	TRBV7-9	NA	NA	TGTGCCAGCAGCTTAGCCGGGGCTGGAAACACCATATATTTT	CASSLAGAGNTIYF
TRBJ2-7	TRBV2	NA	few	TGTGCCAGCAGTAATAGCGGCAACGAGCAGTACTTC	CASSNSGNEQYF
TRBJ2-7	TRBV15	NA	NA	TGTGCCACCAGCAGAGGCCGGGGGTTCCACGAGCAGTACTTC	CATSRGRGFHEQYF
TRBJ1-5	TRBV7-2	NA	NA	TGTGCCACCTCTAGATTTCGGGATCAGCCCCAGCATTTT	CATSRFRDQPQHF
TRBJ1-3	TRBV28	NA	NA	TGTGCCAGCAGTCCCGGACTCTCCTCTGGAAACACCATATATTTT	CASSPGLSSGNTIYF
TRBJ2-3	TRBV6-1	NA	once	TGTGCCAGCAGTGAACTTTTGTCGGCGCAGTATTTT	CASSELLSAQYF
TRBJ1-2	TRBV4-3	TRBD1	NA	TGCGCCAGCAGCCAGACGACAGGGGGGCAGAAAGCCCTCTATGGCTACACCTTC	CASSQTTGGQKALYGYTF
TRBJ1-1	TRBV10-3	NA	NA	TGTGCCATCAGTGCGGGACACAAGAACACTGAAGCTTTCTTT	CAISAGHKNTEAFF
TRBJ1-1	TRBV5-1	NA	NA	TGCGCCAGCAGCTTGGCTGCCGGGGGTGAAGCTTTCTTT	CASSLAAGGEAFF
TRBJ1-1	TRBV7-2	NA	NA	TGTGCCAGCAGCTTAGGGGGGGGCACTGAAGCTTTCTTT	CASSLGGGTEAFF
TRBJ2-1	TRBV7-6	TRBD2	NA	TGTGCCACTTTCGAGGGGACTAGCGGAAATGAGCAGTTCTTC	CATFEGTSGNEQFF